The clone carrying this TCR beta chain appeared many times. Its specificity is unknown. Individual cDNA molecules in this library carried unique molecular identifiers. In the source study's methods: Per-sample TCR counts ranged from 23,224 to 690,600, median roughly 87,000. TCRdb ran MiXCR on the reads and lists one entry per CDR3 protein. These V and J calls derive from TCRdb rather than the authors' analysis. The table shows around 120,000 distinct CDR3 sequences, with over 7.5% occurring only once. This sample was taken from a study of human T cells and chemical hapten exposure. For the study at large: Among samples, TCR yields varied mainly because of small differences in pooled library volume.

Sequencing started from total RNA isolated from unfractionated whole blood. CDR3 size: 14 residues. Germline V lookup: CDR1 SQVTM, CDR2 ANQGSEA. V lost 6 bases to trimming and J lost 4 bases; unmatched junction nucleotides: 10. Findings and limits, study-wide: With DPC sensitization, TCRs exceeding 1 in 1000 frequency showed no change.

The J gene is TRBJ2-3, the V gene TRBV29-1; 7 positions match TRBD1. The TCR originated in a human donor in good health. Some clones in this sample may be carry-over from other donors' samples. Source material: whole blood. This chain's CDR3 is CSVATGNWADTQYF. Written as DNA, the CDR3 is TGCAGCGTAGCGACAGGGAACTGGGCAGATACGCAGTATTTT.